A single sample gave rise to the 5 T cell receptor beta chains below, sequenced in a study of cytomegalovirus exposure and HLA in healthy donors (dated by TCRdb to about 2017). The library came from the immunoSEQ multiplex PCR assay. For the multiplex PCR, a mixture combining 60 forward primers for TCR Vbeta segments and 13 reverse primers for TCR Jbeta segments was used. The table was pulled from immuneACCESS by TCRdb, which kept in-frame rearrangements only. Such tables lose some clones; where checked, under half of the loss comes from unresolved V genes, and the rest has no known cause. Within this sample are 95,000 to 150,000 clones, with over 9.5% of them counted one time only. The leading ten clones occupy 3.5% to 5% of the sample. Sequenced material: PBMCs. The receptor source for this set is a young woman in good health and CMV-seropositive.

V and J are TRBV18 and TRBJ2-3; a weak D match, TRBD2 (5 bases). With 3 bases removed from V and 1 base from J, the gap between germline ends came to 17 bases. Germline values: CDR1 KGHSH, CDR2 LQKENI. The CDR3 has 17 residues. CDR3 protein: CASSPDGWERGTDTQYF. The CDR3 coding sequence is TGTGCCAGCTCACCGGATGGGTGGGAGAGAGGCACAGATACGCAGTATTTT.

The chain recombines TRBV7-9 with TRBJ1-1, with a tentative D call TRBD1 (6 bases). Germline CDR1 is SEHNR and CDR2 is FQNEAQ (reference sequence). The V gene lost 5 bases and the J gene lost 7 bases, with 17 bases spanning the gap. CDR3 length equals 14 residues. The CDR3 loop is CASSHGPVGGEAFF. For the CDR3, the DNA is TGTGCCAGCAGCCATGGCCCGGTAGGGGGTGAAGCTTTCTTT.

The chain couples TRBV28 to TRBJ1-6, with D possibly being TRBD1 (6 bases). V lost 6 bases and J 9 bases, leaving 12 bases between the germline ends. CDR1 and CDR2 (germline): MDHEN, SYDVKM. CDR3 length equals 13 residues. The DNA for the CDR3 is TGTGCCAGCAGGGGCCCAGGGGTTTCACCCCTCCACTTT. As protein: CASRGPGVSPLHF.

Remarks on this clone: The conserved phenylalanine or tryptophan is not found at the CDR3 terminus, so this likely reflects a read error. This chain joins TRBV19 and TRBJ1-5; D gene ambiguous. Germline CDR1 reads LNHDA; CDR2 reads SQIVND (reference sequence). Trimming took off 5 bases at V and 0 bases at J, with 8 bases between the two ends. This CDR3 is built from 14 residues. CDR3 in DNA: TGTGCCAGTAGTTGGCCCTATAGCAATCAGCCCCAGCATGTT. The encoded protein is CASSWPYSNQPQHV.

This clone was seen only once. The chain carries TRBV18 and TRBJ2-2, with TRBD2 as a possible D gene (5 bases). Germline V lookup: CDR1 KGHSH, CDR2 LQKENI. The V end lost 6 bases, the J end lost 1 base, and 15 bases lay between the germline ends. The CDR3 loop spans 16 amino acids. DNA of the CDR3: TGTGCCAGCTCCCTCGGAGGCCACCTGAACACCGGGGAGCTGTTTTTT. Translated, it gives CASSLGGHLNTGELFF. Based on the CDR3 plus reference TRBV18 and TRBJ2-2, the full variable domain is NAGVMQNPRHLVRRRGQEARLRCSPMKGHSHVYWYRQLPEEGLKFMVYLQKENIIDESGMPKERFSAEFPKEGPSILRIQQVVRGDSAAYFCASSLGGHLNTGELFFGEGSRLTVL.